What follows are 23 T cell receptor beta chains derived from one specimen sequenced in a study of blood T cell repertoires in COVID-19. The method was immunoSEQ multiplex PCR; TCRdb's version includes in-frame clones alone and lacks a portion of them. The sample includes fewer than 250,000 clones, about 89% seen only once; the top ten take about 5%. Sequencing input: peripheral blood. These receptors all come from a woman in her thirties or forties with acute or convalescent COVID-19.

This clone was seen more than once but under ten times. The chain uses TRBV18 and TRBJ2-7; D not resolved. Germline V gene data show CDR1 as KGHSH and CDR2 as LQKENI. V was clipped by 4 bases and J by 5 bases, with 12 bases between them. CDR3 length: 13 amino acids. The CDR3 DNA sequence: TGTGCCAGCTCACTAGATCCGTCCCACGAGCAGTACGTC. Translating gives CASSLDPSHEQYV.

This chain connects TRBV27 to TRBJ1-1; D ambiguous. Germline V gene data show CDR1 as MNHEY and CDR2 as SMNVEV (reference sequence). Deletions cut 2 bases from V and 3 bases from J, with 7 bases between. There are 13 residues in the CDR3. Written as DNA, the CDR3 is TGTGCCAGCAGTTTAGTCAGTTACACTGAAGCTTTCTTT. It encodes CASSLVSYTEAFF.

This chain links TRBV14 with TRBJ1-2; no definite D call. From germline, CDR1 is SGHDN and CDR2 FVKESK. The CDR3 length is 13 residues. V was trimmed by 3 bases and J by 4 bases, leaving 9 bases between them. This chain's CDR3 is CASSHPGFYGYTF. The CDR3 bases are TGTGCCAGCAGCCATCCAGGATTCTATGGCTACACCTTC. Filled out from reference TRBV14 and TRBJ1-2, the complete variable domain reads EAGVTQFPSHSVIEKGQTVTLRCDPISGHDNLYWYRRVMGKEIKFLLHFVKESKQDESGMPNNRFLAERTGGTYSTLKVQPAELEDSGVYFCASSHPGFYGYTFGSGTRLTVV.

The V gene is TRBV24-1, the J gene TRBJ2-1, with 7 bases matching TRBD1. CDR1 and CDR2 from the germline V gene are KGHDR and SFDVKD. With 3 bases clipped from V and 6 bases from J, the junction kept 13 bases outside the gene matches. The CDR3 sequence is 17 residues long. The CDR3 DNA is TGTGCCACCAGTGATCCACATACCGACAGGGACCTCAATGAGCAGTTCTTC. Residues: CATSDPHTDRDLNEQFF.

J is TRBJ1-2 and V is TRBV3-1 (or the pseudogene TRBV3-2); D not resolved. CDR3 length equals 14 residues. Germline V gene lookup returns CDR1 LGHDT and CDR2 YNNKEL (reference sequence). V lost 4 bases to trimming and J lost 4 bases, with 13 bases between them. The CDR3 nucleotides read TGTGCCAGCAGCCGGGCCTTCGGAACCTATGGCTACACCTTC. Translated: CASSRAFGTYGYTF.

In this sample, this clone turned up a few times. This chain uses TRBV9 with TRBJ1-1; no firm D call. The CDR3 has 15 residues. The V and J ends lost 4 bases and 2 bases respectively, with 15 bases between them. CDR1 and CDR2 (germline): SGDLS, YYNGEE. Here the CDR3 reads CASSPRMGENTEAFF. CDR3 nucleotides: TGTGCCAGCAGCCCCAGGATGGGCGAAAACACTGAAGCTTTCTTT.

The CDR3 region is CASSAEASPTNEKLFF. The CDR3 DNA reads TGTGCCAGCAGCGCCGAGGCCAGCCCAACTAATGAAAAACTGTTTTTT. The chain carries TRBV9 and TRBJ1-4; D is ambiguous. CDR1 is SGDLS, CDR2 YYNGEE, per germline. CDR3 length: 16 residues. Trimming pared 3 bases from V and 0 bases from J, leaving 12 bases between.

This chain links TRBV29-1 with TRBJ2-2, with 7 bases aligning to TRBD1. Germline V gene lookup returns CDR1 SQVTM and CDR2 ANQGSEA. V was pared by 7 bases and J by 5 bases, with 7 bases of the junction left unmatched. The CDR3 loop spans 13 amino acids. The CDR3 nucleotides are TGCAGCGGACGACAGGGCATGACCGGGGAGCTGTTTTTT. Encoded protein: CSGRQGMTGELFF.

As DNA, the CDR3 is TGTGCCAGCAGTTTAGGACTAGCGGGGGTCGAGACCCAGTACTTC. Protein sequence: CASSLGLAGVETQYF. The V gene is TRBV28, the J gene TRBJ2-5, with 13 positions matching TRBD2. Looked up from germline, CDR1 is MDHEN and CDR2 is SYDVKM. There are 15 residues in the CDR3. After removal of 2 bases from V and 5 bases from J, the junction contained 2 bases not matched to a gene. The full variable domain, rest sourced from reference TRBV28 and TRBJ2-5, is DVKVTQSSRYLVKRTGEKVFLECVQDMDHENMFWYRQDPGLGLRLIYFSYDVKMKEKGDIPEGYSVSREKKERFSLILESASTNQTSMYLCASSLGLAGVETQYFGPGTRLLVL.

This chain links TRBV10-3 with TRBJ1-1; 8 positions agree with TRBD1. The CDR3 length is 14 residues. Unmatched junction bases numbered 4, after V lost 6 bases and J lost 1 base. Per the germline V gene, CDR1 is ENHRY and CDR2 is SYGVKD. As DNA, the CDR3 is TGTGCCATCAGCGGACAGGGATCGAACACTGAAGCTTTCTTT. Amino acid sequence: CAISGQGSNTEAFF.

The chain uses TRBV2 and TRBJ1-1; D might be TRBD1 (6 bases). CDR3 length equals 13 residues. V dropped 8 bases and J dropped 1 base, with 11 bases sitting between them. The germline V gene has CDR1 SNHLY and CDR2 FYNNEI. CDR3 residues: CASVEQGNTEAFF. CDR3 DNA: TGTGCCAGCGTTGAACAGGGGAACACTGAAGCTTTCTTT. The variable domain in full, completed from reference TRBV2 and TRBJ1-1, reads EPEVTQTPSHQVTQMGQEVILRCVPISNHLYFYWYRQILGQKVEFLVSFYNNEISEKSEIFDDQFSVERPDGSNFTLKIRSTKLEDSAMYFCASVEQGNTEAFFGQGTRLTVV.

The chain recombines TRBV24-1 with TRBJ2-2; a possible D gene is TRBD1 (6 bases). Per the germline V gene, CDR1 is KGHDR and CDR2 is SFDVKD. V lost 2 bases, J lost 5 bases, and 14 bases lay in between. The CDR3 loop spans 16 amino acids. DNA for the CDR3: TGTGCCACCAGTGATTCGACAGGAGGATATACCGGGGAGCTGTTTTTT. Amino acid sequence: CATSDSTGGYTGELFF.

This clone was seen just once. CDR3 sequence: CSALRGDTEAFF. The CDR3, as DNA: TGCAGCGCCCTTCGGGGGGACACTGAAGCTTTCTTT. The rearrangement joins TRBV29-1 to TRBJ1-1, with D possibly matching TRBD1 (5 bases). This CDR3 has 12 amino acids. V lost 7 bases and J 3 bases, leaving 12 bases between the germline ends. Germline V gene sequence: CDR1 SQVTM, CDR2 ANQGSEA.

The genes are TRBV30 and TRBJ1-1, with no clear D. This CDR3 region has 13 residues. Germline loops: CDR1 GTSNPN, CDR2 SVGIG (reference sequence). V was shortened by 0 bases and J by 1 base, with 6 bases between the two germline ends. The CDR3 here is CAWSVHPNTEAFF. For the CDR3, the DNA is TGTGCCTGGAGTGTACACCCGAACACTGAAGCTTTCTTT.

The V call is TRBV7-2, the J call TRBJ1-4, with TRBD1 identical over 9 bases. The V segment lost 5 bases and the J segment 8 bases; nucleotides outside the gene matches: 9. The CDR3 is 15 residues long. The germline V gene has CDR1 SGHTA and CDR2 FQGNSA. The CDR3 is CASSLQDRGGEKLFF. The DNA of the CDR3 is TGTGCCAGCAGCCTACAGGACAGGGGAGGCGAAAAACTGTTTTTT.

The chain couples TRBV2 to TRBJ1-5; D gene ambiguous. Germline V CDR1 and CDR2: SNHLY, FYNNEI. The ends were cut back, 7 bases at V and 1 base at J, with 11 bases in the middle. The CDR3 length is 14 residues. DNA of the CDR3: TGTGCCAGCACCTGGAGCGGCAGCAATCAGCCCCAGCATTTT. Its protein is CASTWSGSNQPQHF.

This chain uses TRBV4-1 with TRBJ2-3, with 7 nucleotides matching TRBD2. With 4 bases clipped from V and 0 bases from J, the junction kept 4 bases outside the gene matches. The CDR3 length is 15 residues. CDR1 and CDR2 from the germline V gene are MGHRA and YSYEKL. The CDR3 spells CASSPGGVSTDTQYF. CDR3 nucleotide sequence: TGCGCCAGCAGCCCGGGGGGTGTAAGCACAGATACGCAGTATTTT.

The chain has TRBV7-8 and TRBJ1-4, with unresolved D. The V and J ends lost 5 bases and 8 bases respectively, with 18 bases between them. Germline CDR1 reads SGHVS; CDR2 reads FQNEAQ. This CDR3 region has 15 residues. Here the CDR3 reads CASSPGWPGGEKLFF. CDR3 bases: TGTGCCAGCAGCCCCGGGTGGCCAGGCGGGGAAAAACTGTTTTTT.

The chain joins TRBV5-1 to TRBJ2-1, with 9 bases matching TRBD2. Germline CDR1 reads SGHRS; CDR2 reads YFSETQ. V shed 2 bases, J shed 6 bases, and the junction held 6 bases outside the gene matches. This CDR3 comprises 15 residues. The CDR3 loop is CASSFSGGAANEQFF. DNA of the CDR3: TGCGCCAGCAGCTTTAGCGGGGGCGCGGCCAATGAGCAGTTCTTC.

The V and J genes are TRBV19 and TRBJ2-5; D is unclear. Germline CDR1 LNHDA, CDR2 SQIVND (reference sequence). V lost 4 bases and J 5 bases, leaving 8 bases between the germline ends. This CDR3 is built from 12 residues. In DNA, the CDR3 is TGTGCCAGTAGTACAGGATGGGAGACCCAGTACTTC. Residues: CASSTGWETQYF.

This sequence joins TRBV10-3 and TRBJ1-4; 8 nucleotides line up with TRBD1. The CDR3 is 13 amino acids. Losses at the gene ends were 10 bases for V and 5 bases for J; bases not matched to a gene: 6. Germline loops: CDR1 ENHRY, CDR2 SYGVKD. As DNA, the CDR3 is TGTGCCACGTCCCGGGACAGGAATGAAAAACTGTTTTTT. Protein: CATSRDRNEKLFF.

This chain uses TRBV2 with TRBJ1-4, with 9 bases aligning to TRBD1. This CDR3 region has 17 residues. Germline V gene lookup returns CDR1 SNHLY and CDR2 FYNNEI. The trim removed 6 bases at V and 2 bases at J, leaving 10 bases unmatched. The CDR3 DNA reads as TGTGCCAGCAGAGCCGGGACAGGGAGAGCTACTAATGAAAAACTGTTTTTT. It specifies CASRAGTGRATNEKLFF.

This chain uses TRBV6-5 with TRBJ1-1; D is possibly TRBD1 (6 bases). The CDR3 runs to 14 residues. Trimming cost V 7 bases and J 4 bases, with 16 bases left between them. Germline loops: CDR1 MNHEY, CDR2 SVGAGI. The CDR3 DNA reads TGTGCCAGCACCTCAGGGGTGGTGAGCACTGAAGCTTTCTTT. It encodes CASTSGVVSTEAFF.